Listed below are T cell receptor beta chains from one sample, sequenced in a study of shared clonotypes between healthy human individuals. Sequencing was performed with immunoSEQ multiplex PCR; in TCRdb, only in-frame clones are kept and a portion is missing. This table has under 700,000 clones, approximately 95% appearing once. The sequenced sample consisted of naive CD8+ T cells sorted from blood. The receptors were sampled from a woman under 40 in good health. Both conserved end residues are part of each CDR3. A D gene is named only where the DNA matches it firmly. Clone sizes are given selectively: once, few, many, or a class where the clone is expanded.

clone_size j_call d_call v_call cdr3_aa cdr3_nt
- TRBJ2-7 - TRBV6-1 CASSEEDSPFYEQYF TGTGCCAGCAGTGAAGAGGACAGCCCTTTCTACGAGCAGTACTTC
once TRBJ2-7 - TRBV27 CASRGGLSYEQYF TGTGCCAGCAGAGGGGGACTTTCCTACGAGCAGTACTTC
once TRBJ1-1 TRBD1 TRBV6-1 CASSEAPGGDSTEAFF TGTGCCAGCAGTGAAGCTCCCGGAGGGGACAGCACTGAAGCTTTCTTT
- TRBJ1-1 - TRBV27 CASSLNRGTEAFF TGTGCCAGCAGTTTAAATCGCGGAACTGAAGCTTTCTTT
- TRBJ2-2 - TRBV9 CASSVAYSHTGELFF TGTGCCAGCAGCGTAGCTTACAGCCACACCGGGGAGCTGTTTTTT
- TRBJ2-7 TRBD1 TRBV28 CASSLGTGGNEQYF TGTGCCAGCAGCCTCGGGACAGGGGGCAACGAGCAGTACTTC
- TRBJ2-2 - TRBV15 CATSRDRALGSGELFF TGTGCCACCAGCAGAGATCGGGCACTAGGAAGCGGGGAGCTGTTTTTT
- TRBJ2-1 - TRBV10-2 CASTQSIGYDEQFF TGCGCCAGCACTCAATCAATTGGGTACGATGAGCAGTTCTTC
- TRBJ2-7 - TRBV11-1 CASSLDPYEQYF TGTGCCAGCAGCTTAGACCCGTACGAGCAGTACTTC
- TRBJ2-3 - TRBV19 CASSDTDTQYF TGTGCCAGTAGTGATACAGATACGCAGTATTTT
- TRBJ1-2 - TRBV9 CASSVASIGIHGYTF TGTGCCAGCAGCGTAGCGAGCATTGGGATTCATGGCTACACCTTC
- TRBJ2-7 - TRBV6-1 CASSEWYEGLTYEQYF TGTGCCAGCAGTGAATGGTATGAGGGCCTAACCTACGAGCAGTACTTC
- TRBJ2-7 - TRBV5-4 CASSLQGSSYEQYF TGTGCCAGCAGCTTGCAGGGGAGCTCCTACGAGCAGTACTTC
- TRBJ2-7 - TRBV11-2 CASSLDPYEQYF TGTGCCAGCAGCTTAGACCCCTACGAGCAGTACTTC
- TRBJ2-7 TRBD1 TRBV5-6 CASSLAGQGLHEQYF TGTGCCAGCAGCTTGGCGGGACAGGGTCTCCACGAGCAGTACTTC
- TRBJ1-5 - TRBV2 CASSDSISNQPQHF TGTGCCAGCAGTGACAGTATAAGCAATCAGCCCCAGCATTTT